This T cell receptor beta chain was observed in a study of T cell responses to AZD1222 COVID-19 vaccine. Study results and limitations: Sampled repertoires all dated from after the peak T cell response. Clonal diversity may have been underestimated in mostly white British donors.

This clone was recorded once. Its antigen is unidentified. Here immunoSEQ multiplex PCR was the method, and the copy in TCRdb shows in-frame clones only, minus some. The table lists about 110,000 clones, roughly nine tenths of them singletons. This receptor was taken from an adult in good health. The sequencing used peripheral blood, collected on day 0 of AZD1222 vaccination.

CDR3 DNA sequence: TGTGCCAGCAGTTCTAACAGTGGCGGTCAGCCCCAGCATTTT. This translates into CASSSNSGGQPQHF. The chain carries TRBV6-5 and TRBJ1-5; D is undetermined. Germline CDR1 is MNHEY and CDR2 is SVGAGI. V was shortened by 4 bases and J by 6 bases, with 13 bases between the two germline ends. The length of the CDR3 is 14 residues.